The 22 T cell receptor beta chains in this list originate from one sample, sequenced in a study of T cell responses to AZD1222 COVID-19 vaccine. Data came from immunoSEQ multiplex PCR; TCRdb stores just in-frame clones and leaves some out. The sample shows roughly 170,000 clones, around 94% of them seen only once. Sequenced material: peripheral blood, taken 28 days after the second AZD1222 dose. The receptors come from an adult who received the AZD1222 COVID-19 vaccine.

This clone was found once. The chain links TRBV6-2 or TRBV6-3 to TRBJ1-1, with D uncertain. Per the germline V gene, CDR1 is MNHEY and CDR2 is SVGEGT. The CDR3 has 12 amino acids. V dropped 2 bases and J dropped 4 bases, with 5 bases sitting between them. The CDR3 nucleotides are TGTGCCAGCAGTTACGGGAGCACTGAAGCTTTCTTT. Its protein is CASSYGSTEAFF.

This chain joins TRBV28 and TRBJ2-1; 10 bases are shared with TRBD1. From germline, CDR1 is MDHEN and CDR2 SYDVKM. Trimming at V came to 5 bases and at J to 0 bases, leaving 4 bases not matched to a gene. The length of the CDR3 is 16 residues. DNA of the CDR3: TGTGCCAGCAGTCCCGGGACAGGGGCCTCCTACAATGAGCAGTTCTTC. Protein: CASSPGTGASYNEQFF.

The chain links TRBV12-3 or TRBV12-4 to TRBJ1-5; D gene uncertain. V was cut by 5 bases and J by 4 bases, with 9 bases left in between. This CDR3 region has 13 residues. CDR3 bases: TGTGCCAGCAGTCAGTGGATAAATCAGCCCCAGCATTTT. Protein: CASSQWINQPQHF.

A note on this clone: The DNA is left out, because the CDR3 cannot be placed on it with certainty; the CDR3 is given as TCRdb lists it. The CDR3 is CASTSGPRGTDTQYF. The genes are TRBV19 and TRBJ2-3; TRBD2, the table's D call, was not compared with the DNA. The germline CDR1 and CDR2 sequences are LNHDA and SQIVND (reference sequence). Both ends counted, the CDR3 spans 15 residues.

V usage is TRBV7-3 and J usage is TRBJ2-2; TRBD1 agrees at 10 bases. The V segment lost 5 bases and the J segment 5 bases; nucleotides outside the gene matches: 5. The germline CDR1 and CDR2 sequences are SGHTA and FQGTGA. This CDR3 has 15 amino acids. The CDR3 DNA reads as TGTGCCAGCAGCAAGGGACAGGGGATAACCGGGGAGCTGTTTTTT. The encoded protein is CASSKGQGITGELFF.

Here the CDR3 DNA reads TGCAGCGTGGGACAGGGTTATGGCTACACCTTC. Translated: CSVGQGYGYTF. The rearrangement uses TRBV29-1 and TRBJ1-2, with TRBD1 matching over 9 bases. CDR1 and CDR2 from the germline V gene are SQVTM and ANQGSEA. The CDR3 length is 11 residues. J was trimmed by 5 bases and V by 6 bases; bases with no gene match: 1.

V usage is TRBV27 and J usage is TRBJ1-2; a weak D match, TRBD1 (5 bases). This CDR3 is 16 amino acids long. Germline CDR1 and CDR2: MNHEY and SMNVEV (reference sequence). V was pared by 5 bases and J by 8 bases, with 24 bases between. The CDR3 nucleotides are TGTGCCAGCAGTCCCTCAACCCTCCGGCAGGGCGGGGGCTACACCTTC. Translation gives CASSPSTLRQGGGYTF.

V is TRBV28 and J is TRBJ1-2, with D possibly being TRBD1 (5 bases). The germline gives CDR1 MDHEN, CDR2 SYDVKM. V shed 4 bases and J shed 4 bases, with 16 bases lying between them. The CDR3 has 15 amino acids. The CDR3 here is CASSSSGIEGYGYTF. CDR3 sequence (DNA): TGTGCCAGCAGTTCCTCAGGGATAGAGGGCTATGGCTACACCTTC.

V is TRBV2 and J is TRBJ1-5, with D possibly being TRBD1 (5 bases). Trimming pared 4 bases from V and 8 bases from J, leaving 15 bases between. This CDR3 region has 14 residues. Germline CDR1 reads SNHLY; CDR2 reads FYNNEI. The CDR3 sequence: CASSGSWGGEPQHF. CDR3 sequence (DNA): TGTGCCAGCAGTGGAAGTTGGGGGGGAGAGCCCCAGCATTTT.

J is TRBJ1-1 and V is TRBV18, with 8 bases that match TRBD1. J was trimmed by 7 bases and V by 3 bases; bases with no gene match: 10. This CDR3 comprises 15 residues. Germline V gene sequence: CDR1 KGHSH, CDR2 LQKENI. The CDR3 sequence is CASSPSGGLSHEAFF. CDR3 DNA: TGTGCCAGCTCACCTTCAGGGGGCTTGTCTCATGAAGCTTTCTTT.

The J gene is TRBJ1-4, the V gene TRBV7-9; 7 bases match TRBD1. Losses at the gene ends were 4 bases for V and 5 bases for J; bases not matched to a gene: 7. Germline values: CDR1 SEHNR, CDR2 FQNEAQ (reference sequence). This CDR3 is built from 15 residues. The CDR3 coding sequence is TGTGCCAGCAGCTCAGCCGGGACAGTCAATGAAAAACTGTTTTTT. Translated: CASSSAGTVNEKLFF.

The CDR3 reads CASSQDRNTNTEAFF. CDR3 coding DNA: TGCGCCAGCAGCCAAGACCGGAATACGAACACTGAAGCTTTCTTT. The rearrangement links TRBV4-1 to TRBJ1-1; D is unresolved. The CDR3 length is 15 residues. Deletions cut 0 bases from V and 1 base from J, with 9 bases between. Germline V gives CDR1 MGHRA, CDR2 YSYEKL.

The rearrangement uses TRBV14 and TRBJ1-1; D unresolved. The germline V gene has CDR1 SGHDN and CDR2 FVKESK. The CDR3 totals 15 residues. V was shortened by 1 base and J by 3 bases, with 12 bases between the two germline ends. The CDR3 sequence is CASSQGEFWYTEAFF. CDR3 coding DNA: TGTGCCAGCAGCCAAGGGGAGTTTTGGTACACTGAAGCTTTCTTT.

The V and J genes are TRBV7-7 and TRBJ1-1, with no clear D. Per germline, CDR1 SSHAT and CDR2 FNYEAQ (reference sequence). The CDR3 consists of 13 residues. V was shortened by 2 bases and J by 5 bases, with 9 bases between the two germline ends. In DNA, the CDR3 is TGTGCCAGCAGCTTATCTCGGTGGACTGAAGCTTTCTTT. It yields the protein CASSLSRWTEAFF.

V gene TRBV29-1 combines with J gene TRBJ1-1; no clear D. Germline loops: CDR1 SQVTM, CDR2 ANQGSEA. V was clipped by 7 bases and J by 6 bases, with 12 bases between them. The CDR3 covers 11 residues. The CDR3 loop is CSGEGSAEAFF. DNA of the CDR3: TGCAGCGGTGAGGGAAGCGCTGAAGCTTTCTTT.

The chain joins TRBV5-1 to TRBJ1-1, with a possible D match to TRBD1 (6 bases). The CDR3 runs 15 residues. Trimming removed 4 bases from V and 0 bases from J, with 13 bases in between. Germline V lookup: CDR1 SGHRS, CDR2 YFSETQ. CDR3: CASSRNRELNTEAFF. The CDR3 nucleotides are TGCGCCAGCAGCAGAAACAGGGAGTTGAACACTGAAGCTTTCTTT.

The chain links TRBV7-2 to TRBJ1-2, with D unclear. Germline V gene lookup returns CDR1 SGHTA and CDR2 FQGNSA. With 2 bases removed from V and 6 bases from J, the gap between germline ends came to 10 bases. The CDR3 length is 13 residues. CDR3 protein: CASSLSGFNGYTF. The CDR3 region has the DNA TGTGCCAGCAGCTTATCCGGGTTTAATGGCTACACCTTC.

V is TRBV29-1 and J is TRBJ1-3, with D tentatively TRBD1 (5 bases). This CDR3 region has 13 residues. Per the germline V gene, CDR1 is SQVTM and CDR2 is ANQGSEA. Trimming stripped 7 bases from V and 0 bases from J, with 10 bases between. This CDR3 reads CSARVRSGNTIYF. CDR3 in DNA: TGCAGCGCCAGGGTCCGCTCTGGAAACACCATATATTTT.

V and J are TRBV28 and TRBJ1-1, with D tentatively TRBD1 (5 bases). The germline CDR1 and CDR2 sequences are MDHEN and SYDVKM. The CDR3 is made up of 15 amino acids. Trimming shortened V by 5 bases and J by 5 bases, and 18 bases separated the two germline ends. CDR3 loop: CASSPQGPGETEAFF. The CDR3 coding sequence is TGTGCCAGCAGTCCCCAGGGACCCGGAGAGACTGAAGCTTTCTTT.

CDR3 DNA sequence: TGTGCCAGCAGCTTAAGGTATGGGAACACTGAAGCTTTCTTT. Residues: CASSLRYGNTEAFF. This chain links TRBV7-2 with TRBJ1-1, with D unclear. V dropped 2 bases and J dropped 1 base, with 8 bases sitting between them. Germline V gene data show CDR1 as SGHTA and CDR2 as FQGNSA. This CDR3 is built from 14 residues.

The V call is TRBV4-1, the J call TRBJ2-2; D remains unclear. This CDR3 has 17 amino acids. Germline lookup yields CDR1 MGHRA and CDR2 YSYEKL. V dropped 4 bases and J dropped 1 base, with 16 bases sitting between them. This CDR3 is CASSPRRGGKNTGELFF. In DNA, the CDR3 is TGCGCCAGCAGCCCCCGGCGAGGCGGAAAGAACACCGGGGAGCTGTTTTTT.

This clone was counted a few times. The same CDR3 also results from other DNA sequences found in this sample. The chain has TRBV5-6 and TRBJ1-5; the D is unclear. This CDR3 contains 12 residues. The germline V and J ends were trimmed by 3 bases and 4 bases, with 5 bases remaining between them. Germline V gene data show CDR1 as SGHDT and CDR2 as YYEEEE. CDR3 nucleotide sequence: TGTGCCAGCAGCTCATTAAATCAGCCCCAGCATTTT. As protein: CASSSLNQPQHF.